This T cell receptor beta chain is drawn from a study of cytomegalovirus exposure and HLA in healthy donors. Overall study findings and caveats: In a later analysis, HLA-associated beta chains showed higher expansion and lower generation probabilities than comparable chains. Many donors shared some public TCRs, even though most TCR sequences were rare. TRBV6-2, TRBV6-3 and other indistinguishable V segments were excluded.

The PCR contained 60 Vbeta and 13 Jbeta primers. The repertoire was sequenced with immunoSEQ multiplex PCR; TCRdb's copy has only in-frame clones and lacks some. The table includes about 160,000 clones, just under 80% detected once. Germline V lookup: CDR1 MNHEY, CDR2 SMNVEV (reference sequence). The CDR3 loop spans 13 amino acids. With V trimmed by 5 bases and J by 4 bases, 5 bases remained unmatched. Concerning this clone: Its antigen is not known.

The gene calls are TRBV27 and TRBJ2-7; 7 nucleotides match TRBD2. The sample was PBMCs. The clonotype comes from a woman aged 45 to 65 in good health and CMV-seronegative. DNA of the CDR3: TGTGCCAGCAGTCGGGGGGTAAGATACGAGCAGTACTTC. It is translated as CASSRGVRYEQYF.